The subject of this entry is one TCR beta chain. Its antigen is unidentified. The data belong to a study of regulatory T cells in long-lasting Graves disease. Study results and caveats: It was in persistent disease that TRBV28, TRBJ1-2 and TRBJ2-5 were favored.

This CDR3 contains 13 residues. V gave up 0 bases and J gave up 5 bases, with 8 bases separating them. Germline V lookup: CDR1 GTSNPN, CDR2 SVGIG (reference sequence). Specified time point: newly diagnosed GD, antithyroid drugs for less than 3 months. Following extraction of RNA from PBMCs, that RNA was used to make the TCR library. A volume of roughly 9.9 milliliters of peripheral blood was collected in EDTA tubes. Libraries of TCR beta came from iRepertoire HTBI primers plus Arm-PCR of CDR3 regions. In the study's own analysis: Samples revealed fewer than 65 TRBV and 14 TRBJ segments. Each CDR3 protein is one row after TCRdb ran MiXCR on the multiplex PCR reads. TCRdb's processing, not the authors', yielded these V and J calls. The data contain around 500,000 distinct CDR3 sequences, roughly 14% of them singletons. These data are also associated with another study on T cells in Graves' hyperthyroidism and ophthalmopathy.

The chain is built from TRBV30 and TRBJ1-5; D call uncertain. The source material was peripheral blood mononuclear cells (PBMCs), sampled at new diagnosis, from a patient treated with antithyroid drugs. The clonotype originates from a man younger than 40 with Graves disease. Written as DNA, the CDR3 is TGTGCCTGGAGTGTACTCGGGGATCAGCCCCAGCATTTT. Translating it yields CAWSVLGDQPQHF.